The 5 T cell receptor beta chains below all came from one sample that was sequenced in a study of cytomegalovirus exposure and HLA in healthy donors. The study ran its PCR with 60 Vbeta and 13 Jbeta primers. Only in-frame clones appear in the TCRdb table, and some are missing; sequencing was by immunoSEQ multiplex PCR. This table has about 130,000 clones, 70% to 85% appearing once. The specimen sequenced was PBMCs. The source is a female donor in good health and CMV-seronegative.

V is TRBV5-1 and J is TRBJ1-2; no definite D call. The CDR3 sequence is 12 residues long. V was clipped by 5 bases and J by 4 bases, with 9 bases between them. Germline V CDR1 and CDR2: SGHRS, YFSETQ. The CDR3 coding sequence is TGCGCCAGCAGAGATTCCGGCTATGGCTACACCTTC. This encodes CASRDSGYGYTF.

V usage is TRBV7-2 and J usage is TRBJ1-3, with unresolved D. The CDR3 covers 12 residues. CDR1 is SGHTA, CDR2 FQGNSA, per germline. The V end was cut by 5 bases, the J end by 5 bases, with 7 bases between. The CDR3 spells CASSRVRNTIYF. The CDR3 DNA reads as TGTGCCAGCAGCCGGGTTAGAAACACCATATATTTT.

Details on this clone: The junction differs from germline at one of its ends, possibly a read error. The chain carries TRBV7-7 and TRBJ2-7; 11 positions match TRBD2. Germline CDR1 is SSHAT and CDR2 is FNYEAQ (reference sequence). The CDR3 sequence is 18 residues long. The CDR3 is CASSLILAGVSLSYEQYF. As DNA, the CDR3 is TGTGCTAGCAGCTTGATACTAGCGGGAGTGAGTCTTTCTTACGAGCAGTACTTC.

This clone occurred a few times. The V and J genes are TRBV28 and TRBJ1-2; perhaps TRBD1 as D (5 bases). Looked up from germline, CDR1 is MDHEN and CDR2 is SYDVKM. The CDR3 extends over 15 amino acids. The germline V and J ends were trimmed by 8 bases and 2 bases, with 18 bases remaining between them. The CDR3 DNA sequence: TGTGCCAGCGCCTGGGGCGGGAAGGGAAACTATGGCTACACCTTC. Translation: CASAWGGKGNYGYTF.

This sequence joins TRBV5-4 and TRBJ2-5, with 9 bases matching TRBD1. Germline CDR1 and CDR2: SGHNT and YYREEE (reference sequence). This CDR3 spans 16 amino acids. The V gene end was trimmed by 3 bases and the J gene end by 4 bases; junction bases not matched to a gene: 10. CDR3 region: CASSSGTGRLAETQYF. CDR3 coding DNA: TGTGCCAGCAGCTCGGGGACAGGGAGGTTGGCAGAGACCCAGTACTTC.